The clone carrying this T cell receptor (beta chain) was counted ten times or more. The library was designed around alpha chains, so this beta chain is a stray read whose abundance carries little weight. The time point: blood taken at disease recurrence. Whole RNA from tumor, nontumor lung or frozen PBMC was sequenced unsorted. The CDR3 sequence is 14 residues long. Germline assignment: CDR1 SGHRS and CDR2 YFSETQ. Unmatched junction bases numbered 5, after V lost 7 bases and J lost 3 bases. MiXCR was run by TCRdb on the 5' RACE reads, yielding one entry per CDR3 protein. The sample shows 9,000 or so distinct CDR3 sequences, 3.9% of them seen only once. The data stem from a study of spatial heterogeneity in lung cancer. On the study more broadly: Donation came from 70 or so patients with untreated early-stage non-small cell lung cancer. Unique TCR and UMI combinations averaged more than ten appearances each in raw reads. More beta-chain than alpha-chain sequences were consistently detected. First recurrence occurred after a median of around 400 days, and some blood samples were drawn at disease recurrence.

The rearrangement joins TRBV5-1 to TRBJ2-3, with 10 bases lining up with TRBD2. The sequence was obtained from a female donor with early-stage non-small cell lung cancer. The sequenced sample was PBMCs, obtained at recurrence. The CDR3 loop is CASQRGGSTDTQYF. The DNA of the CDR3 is TGCGCCAGCCAGCGGGGGGGCAGTACAGATACGCAGTATTTT.